These T cell receptor beta chains were read from a single sample in a study of cytotoxic CD8 clonotypes in ibrutinib-treated CLL. Measured with immunoSEQ multiplex PCR; TCRdb has only the in-frame clones, and not every one. The data hold 20,000 to 25,000 clones, with over 65% observed a single time. The sequences come from PBMCs, collected before ibrutinib treatment. These receptor sequences come from a human donor with chronic lymphocytic leukemia. Both conserved end residues are part of each CDR3. The D gene is left open where the match is weak. Size values are once, few and many counts, or a class for expanded clones, and some rows have none.

abundance	len	j_gene	d_gene	v_gene	CDR3aa	CDR3nt
-	15	TRBJ2-6	-	TRBV19	CASSALNSGANVLTF	TGTGCCAGTAGTGCTCTGAACTCTGGGGCCAACGTCCTGACTTTC
-	15	TRBJ1-1	-	TRBV9	CASSVAASSWTEAFF	TGTGCCAGCAGCGTAGCGGCGTCTAGTTGGACTGAAGCTTTCTTT
few	18	TRBJ2-7	TRBD2	TRBV2	CASGMVASGVRGSYEQYF	TGTGCCAGCGGTATGGTGGCTAGCGGAGTTAGGGGCTCCTACGAGCAGTACTTC
-	14	TRBJ2-3	-	TRBV9	CASSVAQGRDTQYF	TGTGCCAGCAGCGTAGCCCAGGGCAGAGATACGCAGTATTTT
-	14	TRBJ2-5	-	TRBV18	CASSTGQKREAQYF	TGTGCCAGCTCAACGGGACAAAAAAGAGAGGCCCAGTACTTC
-	12	TRBJ2-1	-	TRBV5-1	CASSFRGDEQFF	TGCGCCAGCAGCTTCCGGGGCGATGAGCAGTTCTTC
medium-sized	13	TRBJ1-5	-	TRBV2	CASSNDGNQPQHF	TGTGCCAGCAGTAATGACGGCAATCAGCCCCAGCATTTT
-	16	TRBJ1-1	TRBD1	TRBV28	CASSRDRGIQNTEAFF	TGTGCCAGCAGTCGGGACAGGGGGATCCAGAACACTGAAGCTTTCTTT
-	15	TRBJ2-7	TRBD1	TRBV6-1	CASSGRQGGSYEQYF	TGTGCCAGCAGTGGTAGACAGGGCGGCTCCTACGAGCAGTACTTC
-	12	TRBJ2-7	-	TRBV2	CASSESEIEQYF	TGTGCCAGCAGTGAATCGGAGATCGAGCAGTACTTC
-	17	TRBJ2-1	TRBD2	TRBV7-9	CASSFPRLAGGLDEQFF	TGTGCCAGCAGCTTCCCCAGACTAGCGGGAGGCCTCGATGAGCAGTTCTTC
-	16	TRBJ2-1	-	TRBV19	CATTTGDHSSYNEQFF	TGTGCCACTACCACCGGGGACCACAGCTCCTACAATGAGCAGTTCTTC
-	16	TRBJ2-2	TRBD2	TRBV6-6	CASSYGAGANTGELFF	TGTGCCAGCAGTTACGGGGCGGGAGCGAACACCGGGGAGCTGTTTTTT
few	15	TRBJ1-4	-	TRBV27	CASSLLPATNEKLFF	TGTGCCAGCAGTTTACTGCCAGCAACTAATGAAAAACTGTTTTTT
-	14	TRBJ2-1	-	TRBV27	CASSLGRSYNEQFF	TGTGCCAGCAGTTTAGGTAGGTCCTACAATGAGCAGTTCTTC
-	14	TRBJ1-3	-	TRBV5-4	CASSSGSVPDTIYF	TGTGCCAGCAGCTCTGGGTCGGTCCCGGACACCATATATTTT
-	14	TRBJ2-7	-	TRBV19	CASSPRGQSYEQYF	TGTGCCAGTAGCCCGAGAGGACAAAGTTACGAGCAGTACTTC
-	16	TRBJ2-3	TRBD2	TRBV19	CASSKWAGGATDTQYF	TGTGCCAGTAGTAAGTGGGCGGGAGGAGCGACAGATACGCAGTATTTT
-	10	TRBJ1-2	-	TRBV30	CAWNHGGYTF	TGTGCCTGGAATCACGGTGGCTACACCTTC
-	15	TRBJ2-3	-	TRBV7-2	CASSLVRGNTDTQYF	TGTGCCAGCAGCTTAGTTCGCGGTAACACAGATACGCAGTATTTT
-	14	TRBJ2-7	-	TRBV15	CATSRDRGAYEQYF	TGTGCCACCAGCAGAGACAGGGGGGCCTACGAGCAGTACTTC
-	15	TRBJ2-1	TRBD2	TRBV2	CASSGELAGRNEQFF	TGTGCCAGCAGTGGCGAACTAGCGGGAAGGAATGAGCAGTTCTTC